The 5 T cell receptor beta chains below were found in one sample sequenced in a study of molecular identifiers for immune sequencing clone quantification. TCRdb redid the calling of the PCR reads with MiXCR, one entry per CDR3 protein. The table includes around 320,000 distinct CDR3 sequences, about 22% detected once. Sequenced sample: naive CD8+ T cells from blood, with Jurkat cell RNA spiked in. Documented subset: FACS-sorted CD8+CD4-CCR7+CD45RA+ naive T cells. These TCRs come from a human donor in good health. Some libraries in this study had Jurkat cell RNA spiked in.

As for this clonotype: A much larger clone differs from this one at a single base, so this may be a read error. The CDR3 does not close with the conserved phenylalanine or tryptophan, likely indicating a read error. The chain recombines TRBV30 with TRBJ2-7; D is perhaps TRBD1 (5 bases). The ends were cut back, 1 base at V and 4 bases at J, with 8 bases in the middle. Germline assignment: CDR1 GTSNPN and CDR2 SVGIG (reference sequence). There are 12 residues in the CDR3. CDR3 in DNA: TGTGCCTGGAGTGCGACAGTATACGAGCAGTACATC. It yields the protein CAWSATVYEQYI.

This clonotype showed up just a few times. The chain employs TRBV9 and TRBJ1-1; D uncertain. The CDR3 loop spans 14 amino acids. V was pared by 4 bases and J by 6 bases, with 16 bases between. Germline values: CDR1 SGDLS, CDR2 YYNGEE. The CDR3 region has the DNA TGTGCCAGCAGCCCCCCGGACCGGGAGCCTGAAGCTTTCTTT. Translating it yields CASSPPDREPEAFF. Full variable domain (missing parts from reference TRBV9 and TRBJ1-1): DSGVTQTPKHLITATGQRVTLRCSPRSGDLSVYWYQQSLDQGLQFLIQYYNGEERAKGNILERFSAQQFPDLHSELNLSSLELGDSALYFCASSPPDREPEAFFGQGTRLTVV.

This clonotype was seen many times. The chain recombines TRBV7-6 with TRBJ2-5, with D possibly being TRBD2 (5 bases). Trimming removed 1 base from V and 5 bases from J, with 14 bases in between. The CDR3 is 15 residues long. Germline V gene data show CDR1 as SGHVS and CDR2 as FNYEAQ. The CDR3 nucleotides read TGTGCCAGCAGCTTAGAGGGCGGAGACTATGAGACCCAGTACTTC. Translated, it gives CASSLEGGDYETQYF. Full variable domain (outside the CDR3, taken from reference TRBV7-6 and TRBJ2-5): GAGVSQSPRYKVTKRGQDVALRCDPISGHVSLYWYRQALGQGPEFLTYFNYEAQQDKSGLPNDRFSAERPEGSISTLTIQRTEQRDSAMYRCASSLEGGDYETQYFGPGTRLLVL.

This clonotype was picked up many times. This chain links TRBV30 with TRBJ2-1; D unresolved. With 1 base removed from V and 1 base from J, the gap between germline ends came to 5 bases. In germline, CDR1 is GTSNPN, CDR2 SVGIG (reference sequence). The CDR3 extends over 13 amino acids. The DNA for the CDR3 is TGTGCCTGGAGTGCGAGTTCCTACAATGAGCAGTTCTTC. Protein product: CAWSASSYNEQFF.

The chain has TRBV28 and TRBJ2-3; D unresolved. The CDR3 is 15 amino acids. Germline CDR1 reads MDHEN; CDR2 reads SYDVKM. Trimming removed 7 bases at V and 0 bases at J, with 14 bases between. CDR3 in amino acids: CASNFLSSSTDTQYF. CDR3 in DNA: TGTGCCAGCAATTTTTTGTCCTCTAGCACAGATACGCAGTATTTT.